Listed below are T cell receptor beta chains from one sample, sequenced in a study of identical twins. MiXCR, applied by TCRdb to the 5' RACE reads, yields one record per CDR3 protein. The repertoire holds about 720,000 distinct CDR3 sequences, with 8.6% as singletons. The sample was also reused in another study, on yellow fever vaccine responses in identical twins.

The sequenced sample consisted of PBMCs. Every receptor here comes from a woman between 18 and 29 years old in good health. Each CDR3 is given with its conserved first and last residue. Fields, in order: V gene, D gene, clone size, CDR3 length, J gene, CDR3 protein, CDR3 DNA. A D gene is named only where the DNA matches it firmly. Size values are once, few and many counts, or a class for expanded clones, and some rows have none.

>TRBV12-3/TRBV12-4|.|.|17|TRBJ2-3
CASSSRSEGKLKGTQYF
TGTGCCAGCAGCAGTCGTTCTGAGGGGAAACTAAAGGGGACGCAGTATTTT
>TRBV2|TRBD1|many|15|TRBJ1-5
CASSALTGAAQPQHF
TGTGCCAGCAGTGCTTTGACAGGGGCGGCTCAGCCCCAGCATTTT
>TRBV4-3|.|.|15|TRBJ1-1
CASSQDTGTLTEAFF
TGCGCCAGCAGCCAGGACACAGGGACCCTAACTGAAGCTTTCTTT
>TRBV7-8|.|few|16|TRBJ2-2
CASGFEGDPSTGELFF
TGTGCCAGCGGCTTCGAGGGGGATCCGAGCACCGGGGAGCTGTTTTTT
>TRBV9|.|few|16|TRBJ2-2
CASSVRPRANTGELFF
TGTGCCAGCAGCGTTAGACCCCGCGCGAACACCGGGGAGCTGTTTTTT
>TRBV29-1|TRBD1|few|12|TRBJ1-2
CSTDRGIHGYTF
TGCTCAACGGACAGGGGGATCCATGGCTACACCTTC
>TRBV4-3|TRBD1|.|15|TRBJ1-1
CASSQETGLNTEAFF
TGCGCCAGCAGCCAGGAGACAGGGCTGAACACTGAAGCTTTCTTT
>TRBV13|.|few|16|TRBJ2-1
CASSLGGVITYNEQFF
TGTGCCAGCAGCTTAGGCGGGGTAATAACCTACAATGAGCAGTTCTTC
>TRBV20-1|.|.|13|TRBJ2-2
CSAVQGGIGELFF
TGCAGTGCTGTACAAGGGGGTATCGGGGAGCTGTTTTTT
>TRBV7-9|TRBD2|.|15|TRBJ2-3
CASRTRGGFADTQYF
TGTGCCAGCCGTACACGGGGGGGGTTCGCAGATACGCAGTATTTT
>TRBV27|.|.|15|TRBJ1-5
CASSWRGYSNQPQHF
TGTGCCAGCAGTTGGAGGGGATATAGCAATCAGCCCCAGCATTTT
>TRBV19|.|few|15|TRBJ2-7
CASRRKGEGPYEQYF
TGTGCCAGTAGACGGAAGGGGGAGGGCCCCTACGAGCAGTACTTC
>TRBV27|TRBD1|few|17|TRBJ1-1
CASSMTGGRFMNTEAFF
TGTGCCAGCAGTATGACAGGGGGAAGGTTCATGAACACTGAAGCTTTCTTT
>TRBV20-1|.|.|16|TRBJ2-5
CSASWGVGGQEETQYF
TGCAGTGCTAGTTGGGGCGTCGGGGGCCAAGAAGAGACCCAGTACTTC
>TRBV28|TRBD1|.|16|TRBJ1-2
CASSLRQGRFSYGYTF
TGTGCCAGCAGTCTCCGACAGGGGAGGTTTTCATATGGCTACACCTTC
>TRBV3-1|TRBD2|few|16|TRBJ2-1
CASSHSLAGDRNEQFF
TGTGCCAGCAGCCATTCGCTAGCGGGAGATCGTAATGAGCAGTTCTTC
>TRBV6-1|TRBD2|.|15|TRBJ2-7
CASRDHLWGGDEQYF
TGTGCCAGCAGGGACCATTTGTGGGGGGGAGACGAGCAGTACTTC
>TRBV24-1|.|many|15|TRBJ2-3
CATSDRHGHTDTQYF
TGTGCCACCAGTGACCGTCACGGACACACAGATACGCAGTATTTT
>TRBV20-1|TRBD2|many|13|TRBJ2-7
CSALLAGGNEQYF
TGCAGTGCCCTACTAGCGGGAGGTAACGAGCAGTACTTC
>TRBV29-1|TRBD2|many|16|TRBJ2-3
CSVDPGTSGSSDTQYF
TGCAGCGTTGACCCCGGGACTAGCGGGAGCTCAGATACGCAGTATTTT
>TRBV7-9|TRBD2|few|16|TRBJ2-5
CASSLRGGLAEETQYF
TGTGCCAGCAGCTTAAGGGGGGGACTAGCGGAAGAGACCCAGTACTTC
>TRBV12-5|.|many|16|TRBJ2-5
CASGLGWFGGEETQYF
TGTGCTAGTGGTTTGGGGTGGTTCGGGGGAGAAGAGACCCAGTACTTC
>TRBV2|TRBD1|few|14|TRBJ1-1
CASSDLTGRTEAFF
TGTGCCAGCAGTGACCTGACAGGGCGGACTGAAGCTTTCTTT
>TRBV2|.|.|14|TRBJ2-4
CAARPRDVENIQYF
TGTGCCGCCCGTCCCAGGGACGTCGAGAACATTCAGTACTTC